A single sample is the source of the 10 T cell receptor beta chains below, sequenced in a study of identical twins. TCRdb analysed the 5' RACE reads with MiXCR anew, one entry per CDR3 protein. The profile covers about 660,000 distinct CDR3 sequences, with 8.6% appearing a single time and 0.75% to 1% taken by the ten largest. These data were likewise used in another study, on yellow fever vaccine responses in identical twins.

Input material: PBMCs. The receptors were sampled from a woman aged 18-29 years in good health.

This clonotype appeared once. The rearrangement joins TRBV6-1 to TRBJ2-6, with TRBD1 matching over 10 bases. Per the germline V gene, CDR1 is MNHNS and CDR2 is SASEGT. This CDR3 is 18 amino acids long. Germline trimming cut 7 bases from V and 4 bases from J; bases unmatched to any gene: 13. The CDR3 loop is CASNSPGQGRAGANVLTF. The CDR3 bases are TGTGCCAGCAACAGCCCGGGACAGGGGAGAGCCGGGGCCAACGTCCTGACTTTC.

In its sample, this clonotype was seen a few times. The chain joins TRBV29-1 to TRBJ2-7, with D possibly being TRBD1 (6 bases). Germline assignment: CDR1 SQVTM and CDR2 ANQGSEA. Between the trimmed V and J ends, which lost 4 bases and 3 bases, there was a span of 19 bases. The CDR3 is made up of 15 amino acids. The CDR3 sequence: CSVGYIGRGDYEQYF. The CDR3 DNA sequence: TGCAGCGTTGGATATATCGGCAGGGGCGACTACGAGCAGTACTTC.

This clonotype was detected many times. The chain recombines TRBV29-1 with TRBJ2-1; D is possibly TRBD1 (6 bases). V lost 6 bases, J lost 9 bases, and 12 bases lay in between. Germline assignment: CDR1 SQVTM and CDR2 ANQGSEA. The CDR3 length is 11 residues. The CDR3, as DNA: TGCAGCGTGGAACAGGGTTTTGAGCAGTTCTTC. Translation: CSVEQGFEQFF.

This clonotype has at least ten counts. V is TRBV3-1 and J is TRBJ1-2, with D hard to call. CDR1 LGHDT and CDR2 YNNKEL come from the germline V gene (reference sequence). Trimming removed 2 bases at V and 1 base at J, with 11 bases between. The CDR3 is 15 residues long. The CDR3 DNA reads TGTGCCAGCAGCCAAAACACGGACGGTAACTATGGCTACACCTTC. Protein product: CASSQNTDGNYGYTF.

The sample holds a few counts of this clonotype. This chain joins TRBV20-1 and TRBJ2-2; maybe TRBD1 (6 bases). Trimming pared 3 bases from V and 3 bases from J, leaving 20 bases between. The CDR3 loop spans 17 amino acids. Germline V lookup: CDR1 DFQATT, CDR2 SNEGSKA (reference sequence). CDR3 DNA: TGCAGTGCTAGGGCCCTCCCTACAGGGAACTACACCGGGGAGCTGTTTTTT. This encodes CSARALPTGNYTGELFF.

The chain couples TRBV28 to TRBJ2-7, with D possibly matching TRBD2 (5 bases). Germline V gives CDR1 MDHEN, CDR2 SYDVKM. The V and J ends lost 6 bases and 6 bases respectively, with 12 bases between them. This CDR3 spans 12 amino acids. The CDR3 loop reads CASREGIREQYF. The CDR3 nucleotides are TGTGCCAGCAGAGAGGGAATACGCGAGCAGTACTTC.

This clonotype was seen ten or more times. This chain uses TRBV10-3 with TRBJ2-1; 10 positions agree with TRBD2. The CDR3 sequence is 14 residues long. The V segment lost 5 bases and the J segment 4 bases; nucleotides outside the gene matches: 2. Germline CDR1 reads ENHRY; CDR2 reads SYGVKD. In nucleotides, the CDR3 is TGTGCCATCAGTCGGACTAGCGGTTACAATGAGCAGTTCTTC. It encodes CAISRTSGYNEQFF.

The chain has TRBV11-2 and TRBJ2-7; 10 bases match TRBD2. Germline CDR1 reads SGHAT; CDR2 reads FQNNGV. The CDR3 covers 15 residues. With V trimmed by 1 base and J by 6 bases, 6 bases remained unmatched. CDR3 protein: CASSLGAGGHLEQYF. The CDR3 region has the DNA TGTGCCAGCAGCTTAGGAGCGGGAGGGCACCTCGAGCAGTACTTC.

This chain joins TRBV27 and TRBJ2-7, with no clear D. Trimming pared 4 bases from V and 6 bases from J, leaving 10 bases between. Germline V lookup: CDR1 MNHEY, CDR2 SMNVEV (reference sequence). This CDR3 has 12 residues. This CDR3 reads CASSSSLGEQYF. In DNA, the CDR3 is TGTGCCAGCAGTTCTAGTCTCGGCGAGCAGTACTTC.

The V and J genes are TRBV27 and TRBJ2-7; D call uncertain. V was shortened by 6 bases and J by 6 bases, with 15 bases between the two germline ends. This CDR3 region has 13 residues. The germline gives CDR1 MNHEY, CDR2 SMNVEV (reference sequence). The CDR3 DNA sequence: TGTGCCAGCAGCAGTATTTCCCTTTTCGAGCAGTACTTC. It is translated as CASSSISLFEQYF.